This TCR beta chain derives from a study of T-cell reconstitution after alpha-beta-depleted transplantation in children. This clonotype has a count of ten or more. Its antigen is currently unknown. This CDR3 is built from 15 residues. CDR1 is MNHNS, CDR2 SASEGT, per germline. V was trimmed by 4 bases and J by 5 bases, leaving 17 bases between them. Study-level points and caveats: Expanded graft clones numbering several hundred reportedly gave rise to alpha-beta T cells about two months after transplant. From newly produced T cells came most of the T-cell counts and diversity one year after transplant. Certain patients had high TCRbeta diversity at day 60, and it came from recipient T cells and thymic progenitors that survived.

TCRbeta library construction was performed incorporating unique molecular identifiers. TCRdb recomputed calls from the PCR reads with MiXCR, one row per CDR3 protein. The sample has about 140,000 distinct CDR3 sequences, around 9% seen once. This receptor was obtained from a female patient aged 2-15 years who had a stem cell transplant for congenital amegakaryocytic thrombocytopenia, so the T cells may come from the graft donor. The source material was PBMCs, mostly from graft donor cells, sampled 180 days after TCRalphabeta/CD19-depleted stem cell transplant. The gene calls are TRBV6-1 and TRBJ1-2; D is undetermined. The CDR3 is CASSVGQTTFYGYTF. CDR3 sequence (DNA): TGTGCCAGCAGTGTTGGGCAGACGACCTTTTATGGCTACACCTTC.